This entry describes one TCR beta chain. Its antigen is as yet unknown. One end of the junction fails to match germline, which may point to a read error. Amplified TCR beta CDR3 regions came from RNA transcripts. The study used the HTBI primer set for a first-round RT-PCR of the TCR CDR3. MiXCR, applied by TCRdb to the multiplex PCR reads, yields one record per CDR3 protein. The top ten clones hold around two fifths of a sample with roughly 500,000 distinct CDR3 sequences, 35% to 50% of them seen once. The data were obtained in a study of T cells in Graves' hyperthyroidism and ophthalmopathy. Study-wide results and limits: Within blood appeared most thyroid clonotypes that had expanded above 0.001. Before onset, ophthalmopathy was predicted by the model a median 6.5 months earlier.

Orbital computed tomography and thyroid ultrasound, together with serum TRAb and thyroxine and clinical symptoms, were used for diagnoses. This receptor was obtained from an adult woman with Graves' disease, either hyperthyroidism or ophthalmopathy (not recorded which). Sequences were obtained from peripheral blood or thyroid tissue (not recorded which).

In DNA form, the CDR3 reads TGTGCTAGCAGACCAAACGCTCAGGTGGGCGGAGCTGGGGCCAACGTCCTGACTTTC. Translation: CASRPNAQVGGAGANVLTF. The gene calls are TRBV7-7 and TRBJ2-6; D call uncertain. This CDR3 comprises 19 residues. CDR1 and CDR2 from the germline V gene are SSHAT and FNYEAQ (reference sequence).